This passage covers 15 T cell receptor beta chains from one sample sequenced in a study of blood T cell repertoires in COVID-19. Sequencing used immunoSEQ multiplex PCR; TCRdb keeps in-frame clones, though not all of them. The sample records 76,000 or so clones, roughly nine tenths being singletons. The sample consisted of peripheral blood. Every receptor here comes from a man aged 80 or over in a cohort sampled during active COVID-19.

The gene calls are TRBV6-1 and TRBJ1-2; tentative D call: TRBD1 (5 bases). This CDR3 contains 13 residues. Germline V gene sequence: CDR1 MNHNS, CDR2 SASEGT. Between the trimmed V and J ends, which lost 5 bases and 8 bases, there was a span of 15 bases. This chain's CDR3 is CASSSGFGGGYTF. CDR3 DNA sequence: TGTGCCAGCAGTTCAGGGTTTGGAGGGGGCTACACCTTC.

The chain links TRBV7-8 to TRBJ2-5, with D tentatively TRBD2 (7 bases). This CDR3 spans 17 amino acids. V was pared by 6 bases and J by 3 bases, with 23 bases between. Germline loops: CDR1 SGHVS, CDR2 FQNEAQ. CDR3 region: CASSFVVFGGGKETQYF. CDR3 DNA sequence: TGTGCCAGCAGTTTTGTCGTCTTCGGCGGGGGCAAAGAGACCCAGTACTTC.

This chain connects TRBV6-5 to TRBJ1-1; D is ambiguous. Trimming removed 6 bases at V and 2 bases at J, with 7 bases between. Germline CDR1 reads MNHEY; CDR2 reads SVGAGI. This CDR3 is built from 12 residues. The CDR3 here is CASRAPNTEAFF. In nucleotides, the CDR3 is TGTGCCAGCAGGGCACCCAACACTGAAGCTTTCTTT.

The V gene is TRBV5-1, the J gene TRBJ2-1; 8 bases fit TRBD1. This CDR3 is built from 17 residues. V lost 3 bases, J lost 7 bases, and 15 bases stayed unmatched. CDR1 and CDR2 (germline): SGHRS, YFSETQ. CDR3 sequence: CASSSGRTGLGSNEQFF. For the CDR3, the DNA is TGCGCCAGCAGCTCGGGTCGGACAGGGTTGGGATCTAATGAGCAGTTCTTC.

This clone occurred once. The rearrangement uses TRBV6-2 or TRBV6-3 and TRBJ2-1, with 11 bases matching TRBD2. The CDR3 runs 14 residues. The trim removed 4 bases at V and 10 bases at J, leaving 6 bases unmatched. Germline V gene data show CDR1 as MNHEY and CDR2 as SVGEGT. CDR3 sequence (DNA): TGTGCCAGCAGTTTAGCGGGGGGGCCCCCGGAGCAGTTCTTC. Protein sequence: CASSLAGGPPEQFF.

This rearrangement joins TRBV3-1 (or the pseudogene TRBV3-2) to TRBJ2-5; 8 bases align to TRBD2. CDR3 length: 14 residues. J gave up 4 bases and V 2 bases, and 3 bases lay outside the gene matches. Germline values: CDR1 LGHDT, CDR2 YNNKEL (reference sequence). CDR3 protein: CASSQPGGGETQYF. CDR3 DNA: TGTGCCAGCAGCCAACCGGGGGGGGGAGAGACCCAGTACTTC.

The rearrangement uses TRBV5-1 and TRBJ2-2; 8 bases align to TRBD1. After removal of 4 bases from V and 4 bases from J, the junction contained 6 bases not matched to a gene. The CDR3 is 15 residues long. Germline CDR1 and CDR2: SGHRS and YFSETQ. The CDR3 DNA sequence: TGCGCCAGCAGCCATGGACAGGGCGGCACCGGGGAGCTGTTTTTT. Its protein product is CASSHGQGGTGELFF. The variable domain in full, completed from reference TRBV5-1 and TRBJ2-2, reads KAGVTQTPRYLIKTRGQQVTLSCSPISGHRSVSWYQQTPGQGLQFLFEYFSETQRNKGNFPGRFSGRQFSNSRSEMNVSTLELGDSALYLCASSHGQGGTGELFFGEGSRLTVL.

The chain links TRBV3-1 (or the pseudogene TRBV3-2) to TRBJ2-5; 11 positions agree with TRBD2. V lost 8 bases, J lost 3 bases, and 11 bases stayed unmatched. Germline V gene data show CDR1 as LGHDT and CDR2 as YNNKEL (reference sequence). The length of the CDR3 is 16 residues. The CDR3 sequence: CASSALLAGGKETQYF. CDR3 nucleotides: TGTGCCAGCTCGGCCCTTTTAGCGGGGGGGAAAGAGACCCAGTACTTC.

This clone was recorded once. The rearrangement uses TRBV6-2 or TRBV6-3 and TRBJ1-2, with TRBD1 as a possible D gene (5 bases). V lost 0 bases to trimming and J lost 2 bases, with 10 bases between them. The CDR3 consists of 15 residues. The germline V gene has CDR1 MNHEY and CDR2 SVGEGT. This chain's CDR3 is CASSYSRAGNYGYTF. The DNA of the CDR3 is TGTGCCAGCAGTTACTCTCGTGCAGGGAACTATGGCTACACCTTC.

The chain combines TRBV7-8 with TRBJ2-1, with 7 nucleotides matching TRBD2. V was pared by 5 bases and J by 6 bases, with 22 bases of the junction left unmatched. The CDR3 contains 19 residues. Germline V CDR1 and CDR2: SGHVS, FQNEAQ. CDR3 loop: CASSPRGWRGTTGGNEQFF. For the CDR3, the DNA is TGTGCCAGCAGCCCCCGTGGGTGGCGGGGGACCACCGGTGGCAATGAGCAGTTCTTC.

There are a few counts of this clone. This chain uses TRBV5-1 with TRBJ2-4, with 7 bases that match TRBD1. CDR1 is SGHRS and CDR2 is YFSETQ in the germline V gene. The junction had 11 bases not matched to a gene; V was cut back by 2 bases and J by 0 bases. CDR3 length: 18 amino acids. The DNA of the CDR3 is TGCGCCAGCAGCTTAGAGGGACAGCCAGAACTAGCCAAAAACATTCAGTACTTC. Translating it yields CASSLEGQPELAKNIQYF.

The rearrangement joins TRBV27 to TRBJ1-6, with D perhaps TRBD1 (6 bases). Germline assignment: CDR1 MNHEY and CDR2 SMNVEV (reference sequence). This CDR3 has 15 residues. V lost 5 bases, J lost 10 bases, and 18 bases lay in between. The CDR3 loop is CASSTSPGARSPLHF. CDR3 DNA sequence: TGTGCCAGCAGTACATCGCCAGGGGCAAGGTCACCCCTCCACTTT.

This chain uses TRBV9 with TRBJ2-4, with TRBD2 identical over 7 bases. The CDR3 length is 15 residues. The V segment lost 0 bases and the J segment 5 bases; nucleotides outside the gene matches: 5. Germline lookup yields CDR1 SGDLS and CDR2 YYNGEE. As DNA, the CDR3 is TGTGCCAGCAGCGTAGAAAAGGGAGGGGAAAACATTCAGTACTTC. It is translated as CASSVEKGGENIQYF.

To note about this clone: At one boundary the junction diverges from the germline segment, which might be a read error. The chain joins TRBV23-1 to TRBJ2-2, with 7 positions matching TRBD2. TRBV23-1 is sorted into the ORF group, with uncertain function. CDR3 size: 17 residues. CDR3: CASSQLEGREAHRGAVF. In DNA, the CDR3 is TGCGCCAGCAGTCAATTGGAGGGTCGGGAGGCCCACCGGGGAGCTGTTTTT.

V is TRBV19 and J is TRBJ1-1; 8 bases align to TRBD1. The CDR3 consists of 16 residues. Germline-derived CDR1 and CDR2 are LNHDA and SQIVND (reference sequence). The J segment lost 0 bases and the V segment lost 5 bases, leaving 8 bases of the junction unmatched. CDR3 protein: CASSPRQGTMNTEAFF. The CDR3 DNA sequence: TGTGCCAGTAGTCCGAGACAGGGGACCATGAACACTGAAGCTTTCTTT.